This is a list of T cell receptor beta chains from one sample in a study of response to subunit inactivated influenza vaccine. TCRdb fed the RT-PCR reads into MiXCR, producing one record per CDR3 protein. There are approximately 530,000 distinct CDR3 sequences in the sample; over 10% occur only once, and 10% to 15% lies in the top ten. The sequencing used PBMCs from blood, collected about 40 days after vaccination. Receptor source: a man aged 45-65 years who received an inactivated influenza vaccine. The CDR3 runs from the conserved cysteine through the conserved F or W. A D gene is named only where the DNA matches it firmly. Clone size appears in some rows only: once, few, many, or a class for an expanded clone.

J | D | size | V | DNA | CDR3
TRBJ2-5 | - | many | TRBV6-2/TRBV6-3 | TGTGCCAGCAGTTACTCGAGCAGGGGACGAGGAGAGACCCAGTACTTC | CASSYSSRGRGETQYF
TRBJ2-4 | - | few | TRBV25-1 | TGTGCCAGCGATGACCGACAGACTGGCGAGAGGAACATTCAGTACTTC | CASDDRQTGERNIQYF
TRBJ2-1 | TRBD1 | - | TRBV10-3 | TGTGCCATCAGTTATCCGGGACAGGGCATCGGTGAGCAGTTCTTC | CAISYPGQGIGEQFF
TRBJ1-2 | TRBD1 | few | TRBV12-3/TRBV12-4 | TGTGCCAGCAGTTTACGACAGGGGGCTAACTATGGCTACACCTTC | CASSLRQGANYGYTF
TRBJ2-1 | - | few | TRBV30 | TGTGCCTGGAGTGTACAGGGCGCTGAGCAGTTCTTC | CAWSVQGAEQFF
TRBJ1-5 | - | few | TRBV7-2 | TGTGCCAGCAGCTTAGTCACAGGTGGGGCTCAGCCCCAGCATTTT | CASSLVTGGAQPQHF
TRBJ1-1 | - | many | TRBV7-2 | TGTGCCAGCAGCTCATATACAGGGCACACTGAAGCTTTCTTT | CASSSYTGHTEAFF
TRBJ2-2 | - | many | TRBV5-1 | TGCGCCAGCAGCTTGCTGATGACCGGGGAGCTGTTTTTT | CASSLLMTGELFF
TRBJ2-1 | TRBD2 | many | TRBV6-1 | TGTGCCAGCAGCCGACTAGCGGGGAGGTCCTACAATGAGCAGTTCTTC | CASSRLAGRSYNEQFF
TRBJ2-3 | - | - | TRBV6-5 | TGTGCCAGCAGTTACATCGGGGAGGATACGCAGTATTTT | CASSYIGEDTQYF
TRBJ2-7 | - | few | TRBV24-1 | TGTGCCACCAGGGACGGAAGCTCCTACGAGCAGTACTTC | CATRDGSSYEQYF
TRBJ2-1 | TRBD2 | few | TRBV7-6 | TGTGCCAGCAGCTTTAGCGGGAGGGGTTTCGAACAGTTCTTC | CASSFSGRGFEQFF
TRBJ1-1 | - | few | TRBV6-5 | TGTGCCAGCAGTTACCGAAAGGGGCATACTGAAGCTTTCTTT | CASSYRKGHTEAFF
TRBJ2-2 | TRBD1 | - | TRBV10-3 | TGTGCCATCACTCCGGGACAGGGTAGTTCCGGGGAGCTGCTTTTT | CAITPGQGSSGELLF
TRBJ1-1 | - | few | TRBV6-5 | TGTGCCAGCAGTTACTCGGGCGGAGTGAACACTGAAGCTTTCTTT | CASSYSGGVNTEAFF
TRBJ2-1 | - | many | TRBV7-2 | TGTGCCAGCAGCTACACATCCTACAATGAGCAGTTCTTC | CASSYTSYNEQFF
TRBJ2-7 | TRBD1 | - | TRBV4-1 | TGCGCCAGCAGCCAAGCGGGACAGGGCCTCTCCTACGAGCAGTACTTC | CASSQAGQGLSYEQYF
TRBJ2-2 | TRBD1 | few | TRBV20-1 | TGCAGTGCTAGAGATAGGGAATTTGGGACAGGCCGTACGAAGAACACCGGGGAGCTGTTTTTT | CSARDREFGTGRTKNTGELFF
TRBJ1-1 | - | - | TRBV6-5 | TGTGCCAGCAGTTCCCTCCGGGCCGGGTACACTGAAGCTTTCTTT | CASSSLRAGYTEAFF
TRBJ1-1 | - | - | TRBV10-3 | TGTGCCACAATTTCGCGGATGAACACTGAAGCTTTCTTT | CATISRMNTEAFF
TRBJ2-3 | - | - | TRBV4-2 | TGTGCCAGCAGCCAGACCTGGAGGGGAGAAAGCACAGATACGCAGTATTTT | CASSQTWRGESTDTQYF
TRBJ2-2 | - | - | TRBV18 | TGTGCCAGCTCATCTTCTGCCTCGAACACCGGGGAGCTGTTTTTT | CASSSSASNTGELFF
TRBJ2-5 | TRBD2 | - | TRBV4-2 | TGTGCCAGCAGCCACCGGGACTACCCCCAAGAGACCCAGTACTTC | CASSHRDYPQETQYF
TRBJ2-7 | TRBD2 | few | TRBV5-1 | TGCGCCAGCAGCTTGGCAGGACTAGCGGTCAACGAGCAGTACTTC | CASSLAGLAVNEQYF
TRBJ2-3 | - | - | TRBV15 | TGTGCCACCAGCAGAGATACTAGTAGGGATACGCAGTATTTT | CATSRDTSRDTQYF
TRBJ2-1 | TRBD2 | few | TRBV5-1 | TGCGCCAGCAGCTGGGGCGGACTAGCGGGAGTCGGTGAGCAGTTCTTC | CASSWGGLAGVGEQFF
TRBJ2-1 | - | - | TRBV2 | TGTGCCAGCAGTGGGACAGCAGCCTACAATGAGCAGTTCTTC | CASSGTAAYNEQFF
TRBJ2-6 | - | - | TRBV10-2 | TGCGCCAGTCGGTGGGGGGCTGGGGCCAACGTCCTGACTTTC | CASRWGAGANVLTF
TRBJ2-3 | TRBD2 | few | TRBV7-3 | TGTGCCAGCAGCTTAAATAGCGGGGGCTTAGATACGCAGTATTTT | CASSLNSGGLDTQYF
TRBJ2-5 | TRBD1 | - | TRBV12-3/TRBV12-4 | TGTGCCAGCAGCCACAGGGGGTACCAAGAGACCCAGTACTTC | CASSHRGYQETQYF
TRBJ2-3 | - | many | TRBV3-1 | TGTGCCAGCAGCCAAGAATGGCGGGTGCCCCTCACGCAGACAGATACGCAGTATTTT | CASSQEWRVPLTQTDTQYF
TRBJ2-6 | - | - | TRBV4-1 | TGCGCCAGCAGCCAAGTCGGGGGTGGGGCCAACGTCCTGACTTTC | CASSQVGGGANVLTF
TRBJ2-5 | - | few | TRBV20-1 | TGCAGTGCTAGAGATAGCGCCAGGGTACAAGAGACCCAGTACTTC | CSARDSARVQETQYF
TRBJ2-3 | - | many | TRBV5-1 | TGCGCCAGCAGCTTGATTTCGGGCGCAGATACGCAGTATTTT | CASSLISGADTQYF
TRBJ1-4 | - | - | TRBV5-5 | TGTGCCAGCAGCTTGGGGCAGGGGCCAACTAATGAAAAACTGTTTTTT | CASSLGQGPTNEKLFF
TRBJ2-7 | TRBD1 | - | TRBV7-2 | TGTGCCAGCAGCTCCCAGGGGGCGCCCTCCTACGAGCAGTACTTC | CASSSQGAPSYEQYF
TRBJ2-7 | - | many | TRBV7-2 | TGTGCCAGCAGCTTAGCAGGGGTTAAGGGCACCTACGAGCAGTACTTC | CASSLAGVKGTYEQYF
TRBJ2-7 | - | few | TRBV2 | TGTGCCAGCAGTGAAGAGGGGGGGAGAACGGGCTACGAGCAGTACTTC | CASSEEGGRTGYEQYF
TRBJ2-7 | - | - | TRBV28 | TGTGCCAGCAGTTCGGCGGGGACCTTCTACGAGCAGTACTTC | CASSSAGTFYEQYF
TRBJ2-3 | TRBD1 | few | TRBV9 | TGTGCCAGCAGCGTAGGGGGACAGGGGGCGACATATACGCAGTATTTT | CASSVGGQGATYTQYF
TRBJ1-2 | - | - | TRBV4-3 | TGCGCCAGCAGCCAAGGAACGGGGGTTAACTATGGCTACACCTTC | CASSQGTGVNYGYTF
TRBJ1-1 | - | - | TRBV5-1 | TGCGCCAGCAGCGGAGTAGGGGGGCTAAAATTAGGGGCTTTCTTT | CASSGVGGLKLGAFF
TRBJ2-5 | - | - | TRBV18 | TGTGCCAGCTCACCATATTCGGGGAATCAAGAGACCCAGTACTTC | CASSPYSGNQETQYF
TRBJ2-1 | TRBD2 | - | TRBV6-2/TRBV6-3 | TGTGCCAGCAGAGGGAGGACTAGCGGGGGTCTCCAGTTCTTC | CASRGRTSGGLQFF
TRBJ1-1 | - | - | TRBV4-3 | TGCGCCAGCAGCCAAGACTGGAGTGATACTGAAGCTTTCTTT | CASSQDWSDTEAFF
TRBJ2-2 | TRBD2 | few | TRBV12-3/TRBV12-4 | TGTGCCAGCAGTTTAGGGACTAGCGGGACGAACGGGGAGCTGTTTTTT | CASSLGTSGTNGELFF
TRBJ1-5 | - | few | TRBV4-1 | TGCGCCAGCAGCCAAGAATTCGATAGCGGACCCCTCAATCAGCCCCAGCATTTT | CASSQEFDSGPLNQPQHF
TRBJ2-7 | - | - | TRBV7-2 | TGTGCCAGCAGGAATCGAGGCGAGCAGTACTTC | CASRNRGEQYF